This TCR beta chain is from a study of blood T cell repertoires in COVID-19. Study details: From the United States, Italy and Spain came samples of acute and convalescent COVID-19. T cells, B-cell-depleted T cells, or PBMCs supplied cDNA or gDNA.

In the original workflow: Scientists estimated how many nucleated cells there were by amplifying reference gene primers. The data were produced by immunoSEQ multiplex PCR, yet TCRdb's version contains in-frame clones alone and is incomplete. The V and J calls and clone size are taken from that table; D and trimming were inferred from the DNA. The sample contains fewer than 85,000 clones, about nine tenths of which appear only once. Per germline, CDR1 LGHDT and CDR2 YNNKEL (reference sequence). CDR3 size: 15 residues. V gave up 6 bases and J gave up 7 bases; unmatched junction bases: 8. This clone was recorded a few times.

This sequence originates from a human donor in a cohort sampled during active COVID-19. Sequenced: peripheral blood. The rearrangement links TRBV3-1 (or the pseudogene TRBV3-2) to TRBJ2-1, with 11 bases fitting TRBD2. The CDR3 DNA is TGTGCCAGCAGTCCCACTAGCGGGAGACCAAATGAGCAGTTCTTC. This sequence encodes CASSPTSGRPNEQFF.